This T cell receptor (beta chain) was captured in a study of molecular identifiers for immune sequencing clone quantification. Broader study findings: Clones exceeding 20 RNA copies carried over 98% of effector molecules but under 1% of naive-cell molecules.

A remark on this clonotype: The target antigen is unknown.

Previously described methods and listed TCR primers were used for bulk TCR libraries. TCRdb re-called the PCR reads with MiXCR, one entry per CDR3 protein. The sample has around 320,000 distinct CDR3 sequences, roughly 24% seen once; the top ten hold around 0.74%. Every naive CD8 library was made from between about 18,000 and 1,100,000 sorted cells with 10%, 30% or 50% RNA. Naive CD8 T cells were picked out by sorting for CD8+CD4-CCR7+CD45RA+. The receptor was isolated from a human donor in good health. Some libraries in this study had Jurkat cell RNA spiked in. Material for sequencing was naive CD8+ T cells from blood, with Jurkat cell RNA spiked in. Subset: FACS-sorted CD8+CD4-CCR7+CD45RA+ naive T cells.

The CDR3 loop is CSAHLRVAGTDARGEQFF. In DNA form, the CDR3 reads TGCAGTGCTCACCTCCGGGTAGCGGGCACCGACGCTCGTGGTGAGCAGTTCTTC. The rearrangement joins TRBV20-1 to TRBJ2-1; TRBD2 matches 7 bases. Germline assignment: CDR1 DFQATT and CDR2 SNEGSKA (reference sequence). With V trimmed by 5 bases and J by 9 bases, 25 bases remained unmatched. The CDR3 extends over 18 amino acids.